This TCR beta chain was recovered during a study of blood T cells in healthy people across ages. Overall study findings and caveats: The study lacked donor CMV status, which possibly confounded expanded clonotype changes.

This CDR3 is built from 14 residues. The V end was cut by 1 base, the J end by 9 bases, with 13 bases between. CDR1 SEHNR and CDR2 FQNEAQ come from the germline V gene (reference sequence). Primers used in a second PCR of roughly 7 to 12 cycles were a sample-barcoded 5' primer and a J-beta primer mix. The template-switch adaptor was a 5' adaptor with 12 random nucleotides. It tagged each cDNA molecule. TCRdb called the 5' RACE reads again in MiXCR, with one record for every CDR3 protein. The sample lists 550,000 to 750,000 distinct CDR3 sequences, under 25% occurring once. To note about this clonotype: The antigen remains unidentified.

The V call is TRBV7-9, the J call TRBJ2-1; D ambiguous. The source of this sequence is a man aged 70-80 years in good health. Input material: blood. The CDR3 DNA is TGTGCCAGCAGCTTAGAGAGTTCACTGGGTGAGCAGTTCTTC. Translating it yields CASSLESSLGEQFF.